What follows are 18 T cell receptor beta chains derived from one specimen sequenced in a study of PD-L1 blockade in urothelial cancer. The time point denotes: peripheral blood 6 weeks after treatment start. Here immunoSEQ multiplex PCR was the method, and the copy in TCRdb shows in-frame clones only, minus some. The repertoire has more than 45,000 clones, roughly 86% of them found once; the top ten carry about 10%. Source: PBMCs, taken around atezolizumab (anti-PD-L1) treatment. The receptors shown here come from a man aged 55 to 69 with urothelial cancer.

The gene calls are TRBV11-2 and TRBJ2-2; 11 bases align to TRBD2. Germline V gives CDR1 SGHAT, CDR2 FQNNGV. The length of the CDR3 is 15 residues. V trimming: 5 bases; J trimming: 7 bases; junction bases outside the gene matches: 6. In DNA, the CDR3 is TGTGCCAGCAGCCGTAGCGGGGGGGCGATCGGGGAGCTGTTTTTT. Translated: CASSRSGGAIGELFF.

The chain links TRBV19 to TRBJ2-7; no clear D gene. Trimming left V 7 bases short and J 7 bases short, with 17 bases between. CDR1 is LNHDA and CDR2 is SQIVND in the germline V gene (reference sequence). This CDR3 spans 13 amino acids. CDR3 in amino acids: CASKLGLYGEQYF. In nucleotides, the CDR3 is TGTGCCAGTAAACTGGGCCTGTACGGAGAGCAGTACTTC.

For this clone: In the same sample, other DNA sequences code for this CDR3. The genes are TRBV6-5 and TRBJ1-2; 8 bases agree with TRBD1. The ends lost 5 bases at V and 7 bases at J; junction bases unmatched: 6. The CDR3 totals 13 residues. Germline-derived CDR1 and CDR2 are MNHEY and SVGAGI. The CDR3 bases are TGTGCCAGCAGTGCGGACAGGGTTGGTGGCTACACCTTC. Translation: CASSADRVGGYTF.

V usage is TRBV5-6 and J usage is TRBJ1-1, with 7 bases matching TRBD1. In germline, CDR1 is SGHDT, CDR2 YYEEEE. The CDR3 contains 16 residues. V was pared by 0 bases and J by 3 bases, with 8 bases of the junction left unmatched. The CDR3 here is CASSLAQRGLDTEAFF. The CDR3 region has the DNA TGTGCCAGCAGCTTGGCGCAGAGGGGGCTTGACACTGAAGCTTTCTTT.

The V call is TRBV10-3, the J call TRBJ2-1; TRBD2 aligns across 10 bases. The CDR3 is made up of 15 amino acids. Losses at the gene ends were 4 bases for V and 12 bases for J; bases not matched to a gene: 12. From germline, CDR1 is ENHRY and CDR2 SYGVKD. The CDR3 loop is CAISGSSGGPIGQFF. For the CDR3, the DNA is TGTGCCATCAGTGGGTCTAGCGGGGGACCCATCGGGCAGTTCTTC.

The chain recombines TRBV18 with TRBJ1-2; 10 bases map to TRBD1. CDR3 length: 18 residues. Germline CDR1 is KGHSH and CDR2 is LQKENI. Trimming removed 2 bases from V and 2 bases from J; junction bases left unmatched: 11. DNA for the CDR3: TGTGCCAGCTCACCAGTCGGCGGGACAGGGGTCGGAAACTATGGCTACACCTTC. Translating it yields CASSPVGGTGVGNYGYTF. Together with reference TRBV18 and TRBJ1-2, the CDR3 gives the full variable domain: NAGVMQNPRHLVRRRGQEARLRCSPMKGHSHVYWYRQLPEEGLKFMVYLQKENIIDESGMPKERFSAEFPKEGPSILRIQQVVRGDSAAYFCASSPVGGTGVGNYGYTFGSGTRLTVV.

The CDR3 coding sequence is TGTGCCATCAGTCCGGGAAGCTCCCATGAAGCTTTCTTT. It codes for CAISPGSSHEAFF. V gene TRBV10-3 combines with J gene TRBJ1-1; D remains ambiguous. Germline CDR1 and CDR2: ENHRY and SYGVKD. The CDR3 is made up of 13 amino acids. V shed 5 bases and J shed 7 bases, with 14 bases lying between them.

The V and J genes are TRBV27 and TRBJ2-3; D is perhaps TRBD1 (7 bases). Germline V CDR1 and CDR2: MNHEY, SMNVEV (reference sequence). Trimming took 3 bases from V and 0 from J, leaving 13 bases between them. This CDR3 has 16 residues. DNA for the CDR3: TGTGCCAGCAGTTTTCGCAGGGGGGACAGCACAGATACGCAGTATTTT. Its translation: CASSFRRGDSTDTQYF.

The chain has TRBV29-1 and TRBJ2-7, with 8 bases matching TRBD1. The V gene end was trimmed by 6 bases and the J gene end by 1 base; junction bases not matched to a gene: 11. Germline CDR1 reads SQVTM; CDR2 reads ANQGSEA. The CDR3 has 15 amino acids. Here the CDR3 reads CSVSGTGGLSYEQYF. The CDR3 DNA reads as TGCAGCGTGTCCGGGACAGGAGGGCTTTCCTACGAGCAGTACTTC.

CDR3 sequence: CACYTGGLTGELFF. CDR3 bases: TGTGCCTGCTATACAGGGGGCCTCACCGGGGAGCTGTTTTTT. The V gene is TRBV6-1, the J gene TRBJ2-2, with 9 nucleotides matching TRBD1. Germline V gene data show CDR1 as MNHNS and CDR2 as SASEGT. The V segment lost 11 bases and the J segment 4 bases; nucleotides outside the gene matches: 8. There are 14 residues in the CDR3.

This chain uses TRBV5-8 with TRBJ1-5; D uncertain. Germline CDR1 and CDR2: SGHTS and YDEGEE. Between the trimmed V and J ends, which lost 2 bases and 3 bases, there was a span of 3 bases. The CDR3 contains 12 residues. This chain's CDR3 is CASSFNNQPQHF. As DNA, the CDR3 is TGTGCCAGCAGCTTTAACAATCAGCCCCAGCATTTT. Combining the CDR3 with reference TRBV5-8 and TRBJ1-5 gives the whole variable domain EAGVTQSPTHLIKTRGQQATLRCSPISGHTSVYWYQQALGLGLQFLLWYDEGEERNRGNFPPRFSGRQFPNYSSELNVNALELEDSALYLCASSFNNQPQHFGDGTRLSIL.

The chain combines TRBV5-6 with TRBJ1-2, with D perhaps TRBD1 (5 bases). Germline CDR1 and CDR2: SGHDT and YYEEEE. V lost 1 base and J lost 4, with 11 bases in between. CDR3 length: 14 residues. CDR3 sequence reads: CASSLMQGPYGYTF. DNA of the CDR3: TGTGCCAGCAGCTTGATGCAGGGCCCCTATGGCTACACCTTC.

The chain uses TRBV2 and TRBJ2-2, with TRBD1 matching over 10 bases. CDR1 is SNHLY, CDR2 FYNNEI, per germline. V lost 5 bases, J lost 0 bases, and 6 bases stayed unmatched. The CDR3 spans 17 residues. As DNA, the CDR3 is TGTGCCAGCAGTAGGACAGGGGGGCGGGCGAACACCGGGGAGCTGTTTTTT. Protein: CASSRTGGRANTGELFF.

V gene TRBV6-1 combines with J gene TRBJ1-1; 7 bases line up with TRBD1. The CDR3 extends over 12 amino acids. The J segment lost 8 bases and the V segment lost 7 bases, leaving 7 bases of the junction unmatched. Germline V gives CDR1 MNHNS, CDR2 SASEGT. The CDR3 reads CASTPRRGEAFF. In DNA form, the CDR3 reads TGTGCCAGCACCCCCCGCAGGGGGGAAGCTTTCTTT.

On this clone itself: At one end, the junction sequence differs from germline, possibly due to a read error. The rearrangement uses TRBV7-7 and TRBJ2-5; TRBD1 agrees at 9 bases. From germline, CDR1 is SSHAT and CDR2 FNYEAQ (reference sequence). The CDR3 has 13 residues. CDR3 in DNA: TGTGCTAGCAGCATGGGACAGGGTGAGACCCAGTACTTC. Translated: CASSMGQGETQYF.

The rearrangement links TRBV19 to TRBJ2-7; D uncertain. Germline lookup yields CDR1 LNHDA and CDR2 SQIVND (reference sequence). CDR3 length equals 12 residues. V lost 0 bases, J lost 7 bases, and 7 bases lay in between. This chain's CDR3 is CASSIDSREQYF. In DNA, the CDR3 is TGTGCCAGTAGTATAGACTCCCGGGAGCAGTACTTC.

This clone is a singleton in its sample. The chain links TRBV7-2 to TRBJ2-4; 8 bases are a match to TRBD2. From germline, CDR1 is SGHTA and CDR2 FQGNSA. This CDR3 is built from 16 residues. V shed 1 base and J 2 bases; nucleotides not matched to a gene: 4. This CDR3 reads CASSLVASGPKNIQYF. The CDR3 DNA follows: TGTGCCAGCAGCTTAGTTGCTAGCGGGCCCAAAAACATTCAGTACTTC.

The V call is TRBV5-4, the J call TRBJ2-7, with D perhaps TRBD1 (5 bases). Trimming left V 5 bases short and J 4 bases short, with 10 bases between. The CDR3 has 12 amino acids. In germline, CDR1 is SGHNT, CDR2 YYREEE (reference sequence). This CDR3 reads CASSRDSYEQYF. The CDR3 DNA reads TGTGCCAGCAGTCGCGACAGTTACGAGCAGTACTTC.